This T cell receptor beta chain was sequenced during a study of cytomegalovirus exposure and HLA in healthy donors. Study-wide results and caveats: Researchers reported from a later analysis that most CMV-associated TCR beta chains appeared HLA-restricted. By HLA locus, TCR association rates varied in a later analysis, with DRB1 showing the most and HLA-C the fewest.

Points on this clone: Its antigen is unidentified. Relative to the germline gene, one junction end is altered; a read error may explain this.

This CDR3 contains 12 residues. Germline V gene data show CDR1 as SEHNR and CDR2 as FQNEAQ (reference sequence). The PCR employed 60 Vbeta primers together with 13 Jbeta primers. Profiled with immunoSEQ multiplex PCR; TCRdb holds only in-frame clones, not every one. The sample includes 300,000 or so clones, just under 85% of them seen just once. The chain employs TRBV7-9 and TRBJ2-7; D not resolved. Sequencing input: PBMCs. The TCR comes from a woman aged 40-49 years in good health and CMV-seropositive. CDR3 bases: TGTTCCAGCAGCTTAGATTCATACGAGCAGTACTTC. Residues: CSSSLDSYEQYF.